The 27 T cell receptor beta chains listed next were all sequenced from one sample in a study of post-analysis software for immune sequencing data. Study results and caveats: A handful of TRBV segments appeared more often in patients than in controls, and TRBV5-6, TRBV5-1 and TRBV20-1 were among these.

Unique molecular identifiers were present in the TCR beta cDNA libraries. TCRdb reanalysed the PCR reads using MiXCR and keeps one entry per CDR3 protein. This table has about 540,000 distinct CDR3 sequences, roughly 34% appearing once. Their antigens are not known. Sequenced input: blood. Source of these receptors: a girl under 18 with multiple sclerosis.

The CDR3, as DNA: TGTGCCAGCAGCCCCTTTTGGAGGAACTCCTACGAGCAGTACTTC. Translation: CASSPFWRNSYEQYF. The chain recombines TRBV7-8 with TRBJ2-7; D may be TRBD2 (5 bases). V shed 5 bases and J shed 0 bases, with 14 bases lying between them. The CDR3 has 15 amino acids. Germline lookup yields CDR1 SGHVS and CDR2 FQNEAQ.

This clonotype was counted a few times. Written as DNA, the CDR3 is TGCAGTGCTAGTTTCCGACGACTTGGCTACGAGCAGTACTTC. Translation gives CSASFRRLGYEQYF. The chain links TRBV20-1 to TRBJ2-7; D gene uncertain. V lost 3 bases, J lost 3 bases, and 15 bases lay in between. The CDR3 is made up of 14 amino acids. CDR1 and CDR2 from the germline V gene are DFQATT and SNEGSKA (reference sequence).

The chain carries TRBV4-1 and TRBJ2-3, with D perhaps assigned TRBD1 or TRBD2 (5 bases each). The V gene lost 2 bases and the J gene lost 9 bases, with 18 bases spanning the gap. Per the germline V gene, CDR1 is MGHRA and CDR2 is YSYEKL. The CDR3 extends over 15 amino acids. Written as DNA, the CDR3 is TGCGCCAGCAGCCAACAACGAAACCGGGACGCCACGCAGTATTTT. Translated: CASSQQRNRDATQYF.

This clonotype has only a few counts. V is TRBV20-1 and J is TRBJ2-1, with D tentatively TRBD2 (7 bases). The CDR3 length is 19 residues. Germline assignment: CDR1 DFQATT and CDR2 SNEGSKA (reference sequence). The germline V and J ends were trimmed by 1 base and 0 bases, with 22 bases remaining between them. For the CDR3, the DNA is TGCAGTGCTAGAGGGGCGGGCGGGGGCCTTTCTAGCTCCTACAATGAGCAGTTCTTC. Its translation: CSARGAGGGLSSSYNEQFF.

This chain connects TRBV11-3 to TRBJ2-1; D is unclear. This CDR3 is built from 14 residues. V dropped 4 bases and J dropped 8 bases, with 15 bases sitting between them. Per the germline V gene, CDR1 is SGHNT and CDR2 is YENEEA. The CDR3 loop reads CASSSYSYGDEQFF. The CDR3 DNA sequence: TGTGCCAGCAGCTCCTATTCTTACGGCGATGAGCAGTTCTTC.

V usage is TRBV27 and J usage is TRBJ1-1; 7 nucleotides agree with TRBD1. Trimming removed 2 bases from V and 4 bases from J; junction bases left unmatched: 4. This CDR3 has 14 amino acids. The germline V gene encodes CDR1 MNHEY and CDR2 SMNVEV (reference sequence). The CDR3 coding sequence is TGTGCCAGCAGTTTAAGTCCAGGGGGCACTGAAGCTTTCTTT. Its translation is CASSLSPGGTEAFF.

This rearrangement joins TRBV5-1 to TRBJ2-1; TRBD1 is a possible D gene (7 bases). Looked up from germline, CDR1 is SGHRS and CDR2 is YFSETQ. The CDR3 contains 16 residues. V was cut by 4 bases and J by 8 bases, with 22 bases left in between. The CDR3 DNA follows: TGCGCCAGCAGCCCCCTAGGGCAGGGGGGTTTTGATGAGCAGTTCTTC. It codes for CASSPLGQGGFDEQFF.

This clonotype has just one count. This chain connects TRBV10-3 to TRBJ2-3; 11 bases are shared with TRBD2. The CDR3 length is 15 residues. CDR1 is ENHRY and CDR2 is SYGVKD in the germline V gene. Trimming removed 4 bases from V and 3 bases from J; junction bases left unmatched: 3. The CDR3 loop reads CAISASSGGTDTQYF. The CDR3 nucleotides are TGTGCCATCAGTGCCTCTAGCGGGGGGACAGATACGCAGTATTTT.

This clonotype was picked up a small number of times. The chain is built from TRBV20-1 and TRBJ2-7; no clear D gene. Trimming left V 3 bases short and J 5 bases short, with 17 bases between. Germline CDR1 reads DFQATT; CDR2 reads SNEGSKA (reference sequence). This CDR3 contains 14 residues. CDR3: CSARGFGVSHEQYF. Written as DNA, the CDR3 is TGCAGTGCTAGGGGGTTTGGGGTATCCCACGAGCAGTACTTC.

This clonotype was seen a few times. The V and J genes are TRBV11-2 and TRBJ2-1; TRBD2 aligns across 11 bases. The ends lost 5 bases at V and 3 bases at J; junction bases unmatched: 6. The V gene's germline CDR1 is SGHAT and CDR2 FQNNGV. The CDR3 consists of 16 residues. The CDR3 here is CASSPKLAGGYNEQFF. In DNA form, the CDR3 reads TGTGCCAGCAGCCCGAAGCTAGCGGGGGGCTACAATGAGCAGTTCTTC.

Concerning this clonotype: A read error may produce the germline difference seen at one junction end. V and J are TRBV5-1 and TRBJ2-3; perhaps TRBD1 as D (6 bases). Germline V gives CDR1 SGHRS, CDR2 YFSETQ. The CDR3 is made up of 15 amino acids. CDR3 region: CASSLQGPSTDAQYF. The DNA of the CDR3 is TGCGCCAGCAGCTTACAGGGCCCTAGCACAGATGCGCAGTATTTT.

The table lists this clonotype with a few counts. CDR3 DNA: TGCAGCGTTGGCAGCTGGACGGACATCACAGATACGCAGTATTTT. Protein sequence: CSVGSWTDITDTQYF. V usage is TRBV29-1 and J usage is TRBJ2-3, with D perhaps matching TRBD1 (5 bases). From germline, CDR1 is SQVTM and CDR2 ANQGSEA. V lost 4 bases to trimming and J lost 2 bases, with 16 bases between them. The CDR3 totals 15 residues.

The CDR3 sequence: CASSPARGGYDTQYF. CDR3 DNA: TGTGCCAGCAGCCCTGCTAGGGGAGGGTACGATACGCAGTATTTT. V is TRBV7-9 and J is TRBJ2-3, with 7 positions matching TRBD2. This CDR3 comprises 15 residues. The V and J ends lost 5 bases and 6 bases, in that order; junction bases with no gene match: 11. Germline V gene sequence: CDR1 SEHNR, CDR2 FQNEAQ (reference sequence).

The chain has TRBV20-1 and TRBJ2-3; possible D gene TRBD1, 5 bases. Trimming shortened V by 5 bases and J by 9 bases, and 9 bases separated the two germline ends. This CDR3 contains 10 residues. CDR1 and CDR2 from the germline V gene are DFQATT and SNEGSKA (reference sequence). CDR3: CSAGADTQYF. CDR3 DNA: TGCAGTGCTGGGGCGGACACGCAGTATTTT.

This clonotype was found a few times. This chain connects TRBV2 to TRBJ2-5, with D possibly matching TRBD1 (5 bases). Germline lookup yields CDR1 SNHLY and CDR2 FYNNEI. This CDR3 contains 11 residues. With 10 bases removed from V and 5 bases from J, the gap between germline ends came to 11 bases. The CDR3 sequence is CATSGWETQYF. In nucleotides, the CDR3 is TGTGCCACCTCAGGGTGGGAGACCCAGTACTTC.

This clonotype turned up a few times. The V gene is TRBV10-3, the J gene TRBJ1-4; TRBD1 might be the D (5 bases). CDR1 ENHRY and CDR2 SYGVKD come from the germline V gene. Trimming stripped 6 bases from V and 11 bases from J, with 22 bases between. CDR3 length: 15 amino acids. CDR3 region: CAISGGDPGPRKLFF. The CDR3 bases are TGTGCCATCAGCGGCGGGGACCCCGGACCGCGGAAACTGTTTTTT.

This chain joins TRBV9 and TRBJ2-3; 7 nucleotides line up with TRBD2. Germline values: CDR1 SGDLS, CDR2 YYNGEE. The CDR3 is 14 amino acids. Losses at the gene ends were 2 bases for V and 2 bases for J; bases not matched to a gene: 2. The CDR3 here is CASSVSGDTDTQYF. The CDR3 DNA sequence: TGTGCCAGCAGCGTGAGCGGGGACACAGATACGCAGTATTTT.

The rearrangement links TRBV12-3 or TRBV12-4 to TRBJ2-5; 8 nucleotides align to TRBD1. Trimming removed 6 bases from V and 5 bases from J; junction bases left unmatched: 5. The CDR3 runs to 13 residues. CDR3 loop: CASSRGLGETQYF. CDR3 bases: TGTGCCAGCAGCAGGGGGCTAGGGGAGACCCAGTACTTC.

This chain uses TRBV25-1 with TRBJ1-1; tentative D call: TRBD1 (6 bases). The CDR3 has 12 residues. The V end was cut by 5 bases, the J end by 8 bases, with 12 bases between. CDR1 and CDR2 from the germline V gene are MGHDK and SYGVNS. The CDR3 is CASSTPTGEAFF. In nucleotides, the CDR3 is TGTGCCAGCAGTACCCCGACAGGAGAAGCTTTCTTT.

This clonotype showed up just once. The rearrangement joins TRBV10-3 to TRBJ2-7; 8 positions match TRBD1. Germline-derived CDR1 and CDR2 are ENHRY and SYGVKD. The CDR3 is made up of 16 amino acids. Trimming took 4 bases from V and 1 from J; bases not matched to a gene: 9. In DNA form, the CDR3 reads TGTGCCATCAGTGGCCCGGACAGGGACTCATCCTACGAGCAGTACTTC. Residues: CAISGPDRDSSYEQYF.

V and J are TRBV7-2 and TRBJ2-5, with D maybe TRBD1 (5 bases). Germline CDR1 reads SGHTA; CDR2 reads FQGNSA. The CDR3 extends over 13 amino acids. Trimming pared 3 bases from V and 11 bases from J, leaving 16 bases between. CDR3 amino acids: CASSFRARNEQYF. For the CDR3, the DNA is TGTGCCAGCAGCTTCAGGGCCCGGAATGAGCAGTACTTC.

This clonotype came up once. The genes are TRBV7-9 and TRBJ2-4; D unclear. Germline V gene sequence: CDR1 SEHNR, CDR2 FQNEAQ (reference sequence). V was pared by 4 bases and J by 15 bases, with 16 bases between. The CDR3 sequence is 12 residues long. This CDR3 reads CASSSTATLPYF. CDR3 nucleotide sequence: TGTGCCAGCAGCTCAACAGCTACCTTACCGTACTTC.

The chain has TRBV28 and TRBJ1-4; TRBD1 matches at 7 bases. This CDR3 is 14 amino acids long. CDR1 is MDHEN and CDR2 is SYDVKM in the germline V gene. Unmatched junction bases numbered 5, after V lost 6 bases and J lost 4 bases. CDR3: CASSWTGVNEKLFF. The DNA of the CDR3 is TGTGCCAGCAGCTGGACAGGTGTTAATGAAAAACTGTTTTTT.

Notes on this clonotype: The junction does not match germline at one end; this may be a read error. The chain joins TRBV6-1 to TRBJ1-2; unclear D gene. The CDR3 extends over 14 amino acids. The germline gives CDR1 MNHNS, CDR2 SASEGT. The CDR3 coding sequence is TGTGCTAGCAGTGAAAGGATCAGCTTGGGTGGCTACACCTTC. As protein: CASSERISLGGYTF.

This clonotype was seen only a few times. The chain couples TRBV10-3 to TRBJ2-1; 9 bases line up with TRBD1. This CDR3 is 15 amino acids long. Germline trimming cut 2 bases from V and 10 bases from J; bases unmatched to any gene: 9. Per the germline V gene, CDR1 is ENHRY and CDR2 is SYGVKD. The CDR3 coding sequence is TGTGCCATCAGTGAGGGGACAGGGTCTTCGGAGGAGCAGTTCTTC. It yields the protein CAISEGTGSSEEQFF.

The chain is built from TRBV14 and TRBJ1-2; TRBD1 might be the D (6 bases). The CDR3 is 17 residues long. V lost 4 bases and J lost 4, with 22 bases in between. Germline CDR1 SGHDN, CDR2 FVKESK. The CDR3 DNA reads as TGTGCCAGCAGCCTCGCCCCCTATCCAGGGGCGGGCTATGGCTACACCTTC. Translated: CASSLAPYPGAGYGYTF.

This chain connects TRBV18 to TRBJ2-7; 8 bases are a match to TRBD2. Trimming at V came to 3 bases and at J to 0 bases, leaving 10 bases not matched to a gene. The CDR3 has 17 residues. Germline CDR1 is KGHSH and CDR2 is LQKENI. The CDR3 coding sequence is TGTGCCAGCTCACCCGTGGCGGGGACTAGAGGCTCCTACGAGCAGTACTTC. Its protein is CASSPVAGTRGSYEQYF.